This T cell receptor beta chain was recorded in a study of shared clonotypes between healthy human individuals. As regards this clone: Its specificity is not known.

CDR3 length: 17 amino acids. With V trimmed by 3 bases and J by 8 bases, 17 bases remained unmatched. In germline, CDR1 is LNHDA, CDR2 SQIVND (reference sequence). TCRdb's table, derived via immunoSEQ multiplex PCR, lists solely in-frame clones and lacks some. The sample lists roughly 2.1 million clones, approximately 94% occurring once. Naivety among CD8 cells was defined by CD45RO negativity and positive CCR7 selection, thereby excluding terminally differentiated effector memory CD45RA+ cells. Study findings and constraints: Depth was large, yet rarefaction showed that sorted-subset sequencing was incomplete. In a handful of donors, 4.5% to 5.5% of naive CD4 clonotypes appeared in common.

The sequenced sample consisted of naive CD8+ T cells from PBMCs. The gene calls are TRBV19 and TRBJ2-7, with 9 positions matching TRBD2. The clonotype originates from a man aged 18 to 29 in good health. Some clones in this sample may be carry-over from other donors' samples. CDR3 sequence reads: CASSIRWREGQERQQYF. The CDR3 region has the DNA TGTGCCAGTAGTATTCGGTGGCGGGAGGGCCAAGAACGACAGCAGTACTTC.